This is a list of T cell receptor beta chains from one sample in a study of PD-1 blockade in classical Hodgkin lymphoma. TCRdb keeps only in-frame clones here, not all; method: immunoSEQ multiplex PCR. The sample carries tens of thousands of clones, roughly nine tenths recorded once. The sequencing used peripheral blood mononuclear cells (PBMCs), collected before the fourth cycle of nivolumab. All receptors derive from a human donor with classical Hodgkin lymphoma. The CDR3 runs from the conserved cysteine through the conserved F or W. A D gene is named only where the DNA matches it firmly. For some rows the clone size is stated as once, few or many, or as a class when expanded; others skip it.

D,J,V,size,CDR3,DNA
TRBD2,TRBJ2-3,TRBV11-2,-,CASSLRPAGGTDTQYF,TGTGCCAGCAGCTTAAGGCCAGCGGGGGGCACAGATACGCAGTATTTT
-,TRBJ2-1,TRBV11-3,-,CASSLNRAHNEQFF,TGTGCCAGCAGCTTAAACAGGGCCCACAATGAGCAGTTCTTC
TRBD1,TRBJ2-1,TRBV5-1,-,CASSLDRGFNEQFF,TGCGCCAGCAGCTTGGACAGGGGATTCAATGAGCAGTTCTTC
-,TRBJ2-7,TRBV4-1,-,CASSPTGTVSYEQYF,TGCGCCAGCAGCCCTACCGGGACGGTCTCCTACGAGCAGTACTTC
-,TRBJ1-1,TRBV6-5,-,CASSYSALVNTEAFF,TGTGCCAGCAGTTACTCGGCACTGGTGAACACTGAAGCTTTCTTT
TRBD1,TRBJ2-1,TRBV2,-,CASSEARRGQGSNNEQFF,TGTGCCAGCAGTGAAGCGCGGAGGGGACAGGGGTCCAACAATGAGCAGTTCTTC
TRBD1,TRBJ2-7,TRBV9,-,CASSPRDREYEQYF,TGTGCCAGCAGCCCACGGGACAGGGAGTACGAGCAGTACTTC
TRBD2,TRBJ2-2,TRBV7-7,-,CASSLRTSAGTGELFF,TGTGCTAGCAGCCTTCGGACTAGCGCTGGCACCGGGGAGCTGTTTTTT
-,TRBJ2-6,TRBV18,-,CASSPRAGDSSGANVLTF,TGTGCCAGCTCACCACGGGCAGGCGATTCCTCTGGGGCCAACGTCCTGACTTTC
TRBD2,TRBJ2-3,TRBV19,-,CASEAGGNTDTQYF,TGTGCCAGCGAGGCGGGGGGTAACACAGATACGCAGTATTTT
TRBD1,TRBJ1-4,TRBV29-1,-,CSAGGGNEKLFF,TGCAGCGCAGGGGGCGGTAATGAAAAACTGTTTTTT
-,TRBJ1-3,TRBV7-9,-,CASSTDFSSGNTIYF,TGTGCCAGCAGCACGGACTTTTCCTCTGGAAACACCATATATTTT
-,TRBJ1-1,TRBV7-9,-,CASSLGGPNTEAFF,TGTGCCAGCAGCTTAGGGGGGCCGAACACTGAAGCTTTCTTT
-,TRBJ1-5,TRBV6-4,once,CASSEGYSNQPQHF,TGTGCCAGCAGTGAGGGATATAGCAATCAGCCCCAGCATTTT
-,TRBJ1-1,TRBV5-6,-,CASSFLGDNTEAFF,TGTGCCAGCAGCTTTCTGGGGGATAACACTGAAGCTTTCTTT
TRBD1,TRBJ1-1,TRBV19,-,CASSKRSTGGYTEAFF,TGTGCCAGTAGTAAACGATCCACAGGGGGCTACACTGAAGCTTTCTTT
-,TRBJ2-7,TRBV6-1,-,CASSARVSYEQYF,TGTGCCAGCAGTGCACGGGTCTCCTACGAGCAGTACTTC
-,TRBJ1-2,TRBV5-1,-,CASRQFLGDGDGYTF,TGCGCCAGCAGACAATTCCTAGGGGATGGCGATGGCTACACCTTC
-,TRBJ2-2,TRBV19,-,CASSIASSVGELFF,TGTGCCAGTAGTATCGCATCGAGTGTGGGGGAGCTGTTTTTT
-,TRBJ1-5,TRBV6-5,-,CASSWTVVSPQHF,TGTGCCAGCAGTTGGACAGTGGTTTCTCCCCAGCATTTT
-,TRBJ2-2,TRBV9,-,CASSALDSREDYGLAGELFF,TGTGCCAGCAGCGCACTCGACAGCAGGGAGGACTACGGTTTGGCCGGGGAGCTGTTTTTT
TRBD2,TRBJ2-4,TRBV7-2,-,CASSLGVGAGENIQYF,TGTGCCAGCAGCTTAGGAGTCGGCGCGGGGGAAAACATTCAGTACTTC
TRBD1,TRBJ2-5,TRBV6-1,-,CASNSQGYQETQYF,TGTGCCAGCAACTCACAGGGGTACCAAGAGACCCAGTACTTC
-,TRBJ2-4,TRBV5-6,once,CAARIGWGSLAKNIQYF,TGTGCTGCACGGATAGGATGGGGGAGCCTAGCCAAAAACATTCAGTACTTC
TRBD2,TRBJ2-1,TRBV9,-,CASSPIAGGTAEQFF,TGTGCCAGCAGCCCGATAGCGGGGGGAACAGCTGAGCAGTTCTTC
TRBD1,TRBJ1-4,TRBV6-5,-,CASSSFGTGREKLFF,TGTGCCAGCAGTTCCTTTGGGACAGGTAGAGAAAAACTGTTTTTT
TRBD2,TRBJ2-7,TRBV5-1,-,CASATFGGGPYEQYF,TGCGCCAGCGCGACGTTCGGCGGGGGGCCCTACGAGCAGTACTTC
-,TRBJ1-5,TRBV6-1,-,CASQGLNQPQHF,TGTGCCAGCCAGGGACTCAATCAGCCCCAGCATTTT
-,TRBJ2-3,TRBV4-1,-,CASSQAYSTDTQYF,TGCGCCAGCAGCCAAGCGTATAGCACAGATACGCAGTATTTT
-,TRBJ2-1,TRBV7-6,once,CASSFGGGIDNEQFF,TGTGCCAGCAGCTTCGGGGGAGGAATCGACAATGAGCAGTTCTTC
-,TRBJ1-1,TRBV19,-,CASSIVPNTEAFF,TGTGCCAGTAGTATTGTCCCGAACACTGAAGCTTTCTTT
-,TRBJ2-3,TRBV2,-,CASMREWGTDTQYF,TGTGCCAGCATGAGGGAGTGGGGCACAGATACGCAGTATTTT
-,TRBJ1-3,TRBV4-1,-,CASAEGPHSGNTIYF,TGCGCCAGCGCCGAAGGGCCTCACTCTGGAAACACCATATATTTT
TRBD2,TRBJ2-2,TRBV25-1,-,CASSLTASGGAGELFF,TGTGCCAGCAGCCTCACGGCTAGCGGGGGGGCCGGGGAGCTGTTTTTT
-,TRBJ2-1,TRBV4-1,-,CASSQAGLREQFF,TGCGCCAGCAGCCAAGCAGGGTTACGGGAGCAGTTCTTC
-,TRBJ1-2,TRBV7-2,-,CASSLIGPIYGYTF,TGTGCCAGCAGCTTAATTGGGCCCATCTATGGCTACACCTTC
TRBD1,TRBJ1-3,TRBV30,-,CAWSGAGGLNSGNTIYF,TGTGCCTGGAGTGGTGCAGGGGGCTTAAACTCTGGAAACACCATATATTTT
-,TRBJ2-5,TRBV7-8,-,CASSLLQETQYF,TGTGCCAGCAGCTTACTTCAGGAGACCCAGTACTTC
-,TRBJ2-3,TRBV7-9,-,CASSLNPGLNTDTQYF,TGTGCCAGCAGCTTAAATCCGGGACTCAACACAGATACGCAGTATTTT
-,TRBJ1-3,TRBV28,once,CASSPGVPLSGNTIYF,TGTGCCAGCAGCCCCGGAGTTCCCCTCTCTGGAAACACCATATATTTT
-,TRBJ1-4,TRBV9,-,CASSVGGDEKLFF,TGTGCCAGCAGCGTAGGGGGAGATGAAAAACTGTTTTTT
TRBD1,TRBJ1-4,TRBV10-3,-,CAISEGQGARPGEKLFF,TGTGCCATCAGTGAGGGCCAGGGGGCCCGGCCTGGTGAAAAACTGTTTTTT
-,TRBJ1-1,TRBV6-5,-,CASSYSQGPEAFF,TGTGCCAGCAGTTACTCCCAGGGACCTGAAGCTTTCTTT
-,TRBJ1-2,TRBV11-2,-,CASSFTDGRGGYTF,TGTGCCAGCAGCTTCACAGACGGACGCGGTGGCTACACCTTC
-,TRBJ1-5,TRBV11-2,few,CASSLMGVNQPQHF,TGTGCCAGCAGCTTAATGGGGGTGAATCAGCCCCAGCATTTT
-,TRBJ2-7,TRBV4-1,-,CASSPRGPRAYEQYF,TGCGCCAGCAGCCCCCGGGGACCCCGGGCCTACGAGCAGTACTTC
-,TRBJ2-3,TRBV30,-,CAWKDRGADTQYF,TGTGCCTGGAAAGATCGAGGGGCAGATACGCAGTATTTT
TRBD1,TRBJ1-2,TRBV6-5,-,CASRLGQGAGYTF,TGTGCCAGCAGGCTGGGACAGGGGGCCGGCTACACCTTC
-,TRBJ2-2,TRBV6-1,-,CASSGPRAAGELFF,TGTGCCAGCAGTGGGCCGCGGGCTGCCGGGGAGCTGTTTTTT
-,TRBJ2-7,TRBV5-1,once,CASSLRTGPTYEQYF,TGCGCCAGCAGCTTGCGTACAGGGCCCACCTACGAGCAGTACTTC
-,TRBJ2-1,TRBV4-1,-,CASSQVGRGRHYNEQFF,TGCGCCAGCAGCCAAGTGGGACGGGGGCGCCACTACAATGAGCAGTTCTTC
TRBD2,TRBJ2-5,TRBV7-2,-,CASTRLAGNQETQYF,TGTGCCAGCACCAGGCTAGCGGGGAACCAAGAGACCCAGTACTTC
-,TRBJ1-1,TRBV5-6,-,CASSSGPMNTEAFF,TGTGCCAGCAGCTCGGGACCCATGAACACTGAAGCTTTCTTT
-,TRBJ2-1,TRBV5-1,-,CASSFGGGGSYNEQFF,TGCGCCAGCAGCTTTGGGGGAGGAGGCTCCTACAATGAGCAGTTCTTC
TRBD1,TRBJ2-2,TRBV9,-,CASSVQGVNTGELFF,TGTGCCAGCAGCGTACAGGGGGTTAACACCGGGGAGCTGTTTTTT
TRBD2,TRBJ2-1,TRBV11-2,-,CASSLASGDFNEQFF,TGTGCCAGCAGCTTAGCCAGCGGGGATTTCAATGAGCAGTTCTTC
-,TRBJ1-4,TRBV5-4,-,CASSLEGFGEKLFF,TGTGCCAGCAGCTTAGAGGGTTTTGGTGAAAAACTGTTTTTT
TRBD2,TRBJ2-3,TRBV2,once,CASTGPTSGGHYSTDTQYF,TGTGCCAGCACTGGACCGACTAGCGGGGGGCATTATAGCACAGATACGCAGTATTTT
-,TRBJ2-6,TRBV2,once,CASRQQSAGANVLTF,TGTGCCAGCCGACAACAGTCTGCGGGGGCCAACGTCCTGACTTTC